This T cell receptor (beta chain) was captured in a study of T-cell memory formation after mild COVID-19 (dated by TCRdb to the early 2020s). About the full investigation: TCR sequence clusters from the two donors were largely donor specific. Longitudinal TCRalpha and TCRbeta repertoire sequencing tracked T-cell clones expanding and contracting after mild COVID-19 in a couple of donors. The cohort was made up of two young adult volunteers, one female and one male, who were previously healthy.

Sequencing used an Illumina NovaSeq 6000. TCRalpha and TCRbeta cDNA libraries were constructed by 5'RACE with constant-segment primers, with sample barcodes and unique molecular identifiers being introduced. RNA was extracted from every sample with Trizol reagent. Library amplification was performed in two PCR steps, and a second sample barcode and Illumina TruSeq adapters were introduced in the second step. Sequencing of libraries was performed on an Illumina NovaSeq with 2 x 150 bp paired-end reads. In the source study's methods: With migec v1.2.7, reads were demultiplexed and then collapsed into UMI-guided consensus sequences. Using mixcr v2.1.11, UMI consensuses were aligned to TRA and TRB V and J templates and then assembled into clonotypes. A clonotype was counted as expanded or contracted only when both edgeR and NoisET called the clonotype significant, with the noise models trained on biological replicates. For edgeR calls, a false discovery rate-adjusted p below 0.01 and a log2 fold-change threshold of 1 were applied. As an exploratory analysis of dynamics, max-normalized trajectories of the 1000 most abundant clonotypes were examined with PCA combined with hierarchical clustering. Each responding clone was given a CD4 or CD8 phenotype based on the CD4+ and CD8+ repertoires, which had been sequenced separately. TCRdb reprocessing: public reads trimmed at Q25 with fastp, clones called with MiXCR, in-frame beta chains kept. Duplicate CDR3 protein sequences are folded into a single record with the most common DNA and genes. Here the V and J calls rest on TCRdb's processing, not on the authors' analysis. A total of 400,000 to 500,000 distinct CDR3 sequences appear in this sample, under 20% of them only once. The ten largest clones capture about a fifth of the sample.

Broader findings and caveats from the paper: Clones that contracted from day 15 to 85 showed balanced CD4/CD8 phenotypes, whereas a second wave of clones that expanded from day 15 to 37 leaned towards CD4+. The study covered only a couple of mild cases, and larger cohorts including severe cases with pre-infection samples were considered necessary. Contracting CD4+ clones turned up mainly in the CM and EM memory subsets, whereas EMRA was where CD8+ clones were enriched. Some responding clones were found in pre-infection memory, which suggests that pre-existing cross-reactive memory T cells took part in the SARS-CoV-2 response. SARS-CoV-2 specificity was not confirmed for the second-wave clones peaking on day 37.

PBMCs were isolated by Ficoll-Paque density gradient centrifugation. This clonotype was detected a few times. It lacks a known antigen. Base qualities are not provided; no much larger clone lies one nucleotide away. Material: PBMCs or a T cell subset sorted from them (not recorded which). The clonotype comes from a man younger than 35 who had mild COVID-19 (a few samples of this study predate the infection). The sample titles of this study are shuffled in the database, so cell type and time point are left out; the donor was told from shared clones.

The bases read TGTGCCAGCAGCCAAGCCCCATCTGGGGCCAACGTCCTGACTTTC. Translation gives CASSQAPSGANVLTF. The V and J segments used are TRBV12-3 or TRBV12-4 and TRBJ2-6, with no confident D gene call. CDR3 length: 15 amino acids, cysteine to phenylalanine. The kept DNA is CDR3 alone, 45 bases in frame from the first base. V and J lose 6 bases and 1 base, and a span of 10 bases separates them.